The clone carrying this TCR beta chain was seen a few times. No antigen is known for it. TCRdb independently ran MiXCR on the 5' RACE reads; one entry per CDR3 protein. The profile covers about 55,000 distinct CDR3 sequences, with 9.5% to 15% appearing a single time and over 3% taken by the ten largest. This record comes from a study of early T cells in non-severe SARS-CoV-2 infection. Whole-study context: Unpaired chains resulted from sequencing bulk RNA of unsorted whole blood. Study-wide findings and caveats: There was a bias toward anti-spike CD8 responses in VDJdb matching, which missed private and CD4 specificities.

Germline lookup yields CDR1 SEHNR and CDR2 FQNEAQ (reference sequence). The V end lost 5 bases, the J end lost 4 bases, and 12 bases lay between the germline ends. This CDR3 has 14 amino acids. The TCR was taken from an adult who was a healthcare worker with PCR-confirmed SARS-CoV-2 infection or an uninfected control (not recorded which). Sequencing used whole blood. The rearrangement links TRBV7-9 to TRBJ1-5; D is perhaps TRBD1 (5 bases). The CDR3 loop reads CASSRDGMNQPQHF. For the CDR3, the DNA is TGTGCCAGCAGCAGGGACGGAATGAATCAGCCCCAGCATTTT.